The entry below gives a single TCR beta chain sequence along with its context. Its matching antigen is unknown. The sample comes from a study of OX40 agonist ivuxolimab in advanced cancers. On the study more broadly: Head and neck, renal cell, melanoma or hepatocellular carcinoma were the cancers that dose-escalation patients had.

TCRdb keeps only in-frame clones here, not all; method: immunoSEQ multiplex PCR. The sample has more than 50,000 clones; roughly 90% are singletons. Autoimmune disease history or systemic immunosuppression led to patients being barred. The CDR3 runs 13 residues. V dropped 4 bases and J dropped 6; count of bases not matched to a gene: 5. From germline, CDR1 is SGHRS and CDR2 YFSETQ. The study, taken as a whole, reports: Circulating CD4+ and CD8+ T cells showed clonal expansion by week 6 at 0.1 to 3.0 mg/kg. In the expanded peripheral T cells, antigen specificity was never determined.

This receptor was taken from an adult with an advanced solid tumor such as melanoma, head and neck, liver or kidney cancer. Sequencing was performed on CD4+ or CD8+ T cells sorted from blood, taken in a trial of the OX40 agonist ivuxolimab. This rearrangement joins TRBV5-1 to TRBJ2-7; 9 bases are shared with TRBD1. The CDR3 DNA is TGCGCCAGCAGCCCCGGGACAGGGCTCGAGCAGTACTTC. Its translation is CASSPGTGLEQYF.